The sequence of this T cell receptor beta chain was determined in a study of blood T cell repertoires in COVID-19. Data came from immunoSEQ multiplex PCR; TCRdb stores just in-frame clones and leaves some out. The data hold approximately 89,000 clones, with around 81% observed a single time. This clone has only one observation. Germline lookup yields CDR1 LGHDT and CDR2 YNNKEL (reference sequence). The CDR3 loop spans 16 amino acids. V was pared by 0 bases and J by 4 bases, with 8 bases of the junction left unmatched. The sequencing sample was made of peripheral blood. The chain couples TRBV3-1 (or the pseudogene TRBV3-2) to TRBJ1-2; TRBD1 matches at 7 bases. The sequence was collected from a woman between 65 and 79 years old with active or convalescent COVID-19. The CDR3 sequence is CASSQETGRGVYGYTF. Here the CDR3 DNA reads TGTGCCAGCAGCCAAGAAACGGGCAGGGGGGTCTATGGCTACACCTTC.